The 32 T cell receptor beta chains in this list originate from one sample, sequenced in a study of blood T cell repertoires in COVID-19. Some clones are missing from TCRdb's copy, which holds only in-frame ones; the method was immunoSEQ multiplex PCR. The sample lists roughly 200,000 clones, approximately 86% occurring once. Sequenced input: PBMCs or T cells enriched from blood (not recorded which). The receptors were sampled from a woman aged 40 to 49 with acute COVID-19.

The gene calls are TRBV15 and TRBJ2-3; 7 bases are shared with TRBD1. This CDR3 has 16 amino acids. The J segment lost 3 bases and the V segment lost 0 bases, leaving 6 bases of the junction unmatched. Germline V gives CDR1 LNHNV, CDR2 YYDKDF (reference sequence). The CDR3 DNA is TGTGCCACCAGCAGAGATGGGACAGATAGAACAGATACGCAGTATTTT. Translation gives CATSRDGTDRTDTQYF.

The chain carries TRBV6-2 or TRBV6-3 and TRBJ2-7; 11 positions agree with TRBD2. V gave up 2 bases and J gave up 5 bases; unmatched junction bases: 5. Germline values: CDR1 MNHEY, CDR2 SVGEGT. The length of the CDR3 is 15 residues. CDR3 DNA: TGTGCCAGCAGTTACCGACTAGCGGGATTGAACGAGCAGTACTTC. The encoded protein is CASSYRLAGLNEQYF.

The chain carries TRBV9 and TRBJ2-6; 8 bases match TRBD1. From germline, CDR1 is SGDLS and CDR2 YYNGEE. V shed 4 bases and J 0 bases; nucleotides not matched to a gene: 12. The CDR3 is made up of 19 amino acids. The CDR3 loop is CASSQRGTGGHSGANVLTF. CDR3 in DNA: TGTGCCAGCAGCCAGAGGGGAACAGGGGGACACTCTGGGGCCAACGTCCTGACTTTC.

This clone was seen only once. The chain joins TRBV28 to TRBJ2-1, with 11 bases fitting TRBD1. CDR1 is MDHEN, CDR2 SYDVKM, per germline. V shed 6 bases, J shed 2 bases, and the junction held 3 bases outside the gene matches. CDR3 length: 15 amino acids. The CDR3 spells CASSTGQGAYNEQFF. CDR3 nucleotide sequence: TGTGCCAGCAGCACGGGACAGGGGGCCTACAATGAGCAGTTCTTC.

This clone was counted once. The chain combines TRBV4-1 with TRBJ2-5; 10 bases are a match to TRBD2. Trimming at V came to 0 bases and at J to 3 bases, leaving 7 bases not matched to a gene. In germline, CDR1 is MGHRA, CDR2 YSYEKL. The CDR3 extends over 17 amino acids. Written as DNA, the CDR3 is TGCGCCAGCAGCCAAGACCCAGCGGGGGGGGTAAAAGAGACCCAGTACTTC. Translation gives CASSQDPAGGVKETQYF.

This clone showed up just a few times. The chain couples TRBV9 to TRBJ2-1, with TRBD2 as a possible D gene (5 bases). The CDR3 is 13 residues long. Germline-derived CDR1 and CDR2 are SGDLS and YYNGEE. Trimming removed 0 bases at V and 7 bases at J, with 8 bases between. The DNA of the CDR3 is TGTGCCAGCAGCGTAGCTCCGGGGAATGAGCAGTTCTTC. Its translation: CASSVAPGNEQFF.

The chain couples TRBV28 to TRBJ1-5, with 8 bases aligning to TRBD1. Trimming cost V 6 bases and J 1 base; bases outside gene matches: 5. In germline, CDR1 is MDHEN, CDR2 SYDVKM. The CDR3 runs 15 residues. The CDR3 DNA sequence: TGTGCCAGCAGGTTGGGGACAGGCAGCAATCAGCCCCAGCATTTT. It is translated as CASRLGTGSNQPQHF.

The J gene is TRBJ2-1, the V gene TRBV5-4, with D tentatively TRBD2 (7 bases). Germline loops: CDR1 SGHNT, CDR2 YYREEE (reference sequence). The CDR3 consists of 13 residues. V gave up 5 bases and J gave up 7 bases, with 13 bases separating them. CDR3 DNA sequence: TGTGCCAGCAGGTGGGGGGGCGCTAATGAGCAGTTCTTC. It encodes CASRWGGANEQFF.

The chain is built from TRBV7-9 and TRBJ2-7, with D possibly TRBD2 on 6 matching bases. The V and J ends lost 5 bases and 2 bases respectively, with 16 bases between them. The CDR3 has 15 residues. Germline V gene data show CDR1 as SEHNR and CDR2 as FQNEAQ (reference sequence). CDR3 residues: CASSVFAGTTYEQYF. The DNA for the CDR3 is TGTGCCAGCAGCGTTTTTGCGGGAACCACCTACGAGCAGTACTTC.

This rearrangement joins TRBV28 to TRBJ2-1; 11 bases are shared with TRBD2. The junction had 2 bases not matched to a gene; V was cut back by 1 base and J by 3 bases. From germline, CDR1 is MDHEN and CDR2 SYDVKM. This CDR3 spans 16 amino acids. The CDR3 loop reads CASSLYGTSGYNEQFF. The CDR3 region has the DNA TGTGCCAGCAGTTTATACGGGACTAGCGGCTACAATGAGCAGTTCTTC.

The chain joins TRBV6-5 to TRBJ1-5; TRBD1 matches 11 bases. Trimming cost V 6 bases and J 3 bases; bases outside gene matches: 4. The CDR3 has 15 amino acids. Germline values: CDR1 MNHEY, CDR2 SVGAGI. The DNA for the CDR3 is TGTGCCAGCAGACGGGACAGGGGGAACAATCAGCCCCAGCATTTT. The encoded protein is CASRRDRGNNQPQHF.

The rearrangement uses TRBV11-2 and TRBJ2-1; 14 bases are shared with TRBD2. In germline, CDR1 is SGHAT, CDR2 FQNNGV. The CDR3 loop spans 19 amino acids. V lost 5 bases and J lost 4; bases outside the gene matches: 13. CDR3 loop: CASSHGTSGRGGGYNEQFF. The CDR3, as DNA: TGTGCCAGCAGCCACGGGACTAGCGGGAGAGGGGGGGGTTACAATGAGCAGTTCTTC.

V usage is TRBV10-3 and J usage is TRBJ2-1, with 7 bases that match TRBD2. Germline V lookup: CDR1 ENHRY, CDR2 SYGVKD. V lost 2 bases, J lost 3 bases, and 22 bases stayed unmatched. This CDR3 has 21 amino acids. CDR3 sequence reads: CAISEISGDDSHRVGYNEQFF. The DNA for the CDR3 is TGTGCCATCAGTGAGATCAGCGGGGACGACTCCCATAGGGTAGGCTACAATGAGCAGTTCTTC.

The V call is TRBV5-3, the J call TRBJ2-2, with 8 bases aligning to TRBD2. TRBV5-3 is identified as an open reading frame with a role that is uncertain. Unmatched junction bases numbered 8, after V lost 7 bases and J lost 0 bases. The CDR3 has 16 residues. The DNA of the CDR3 is TGTGCCAGATGGCCGTTAGCGGGAACGAACACCGGGGAGCTGTTTTTT. This codes for CARWPLAGTNTGELFF.

This sequence joins TRBV11-2 and TRBJ2-1, with D perhaps TRBD2 (6 bases). CDR1 is SGHAT and CDR2 is FQNNGV in the germline V gene. V was shortened by 3 bases and J by 8 bases, with 17 bases between the two germline ends. The CDR3 runs to 15 residues. The CDR3 sequence is CASSFGQAGGDEQFF. CDR3 sequence (DNA): TGTGCCAGCAGCTTCGGGCAAGCGGGTGGGGATGAGCAGTTCTTC.

This chain joins TRBV28 and TRBJ2-7; 8 bases map to TRBD2. The length of the CDR3 is 15 residues. Germline CDR1 MDHEN, CDR2 SYDVKM. J gave up 3 bases and V 2 bases, and 6 bases lay outside the gene matches. The CDR3, as DNA: TGTGCCAGCAGTTTACGGTCGGGGGGGCTCTACGAGCAGTACTTC. This sequence encodes CASSLRSGGLYEQYF.

The V and J genes are TRBV29-1 and TRBJ2-3; D might be TRBD1 (7 bases). V dropped 6 bases and J dropped 5 bases, with 21 bases sitting between them. The germline V gene encodes CDR1 SQVTM and CDR2 ANQGSEA. CDR3 size: 15 residues. The CDR3 sequence: CSVKKGTVGGDTQYF. For the CDR3, the DNA is TGCAGCGTCAAAAAAGGGACAGTGGGAGGAGATACGCAGTATTTT.

The chain links TRBV24-1 to TRBJ2-5; D unclear. The CDR3 is 12 amino acids. Germline CDR1 reads KGHDR; CDR2 reads SFDVKD. With 4 bases removed from V and 5 bases from J, the gap between germline ends came to 7 bases. CDR3 DNA sequence: TGTGCCACCAGTGACGCAGTGGAGACCCAGTACTTC. This sequence encodes CATSDAVETQYF.

This rearrangement joins TRBV10-3 to TRBJ2-1; TRBD2 matches at 15 bases. The CDR3 loop spans 18 amino acids. V gave up 7 bases and J gave up 0 bases; unmatched junction bases: 7. Germline values: CDR1 ENHRY, CDR2 SYGVKD. As DNA, the CDR3 is TGTGCCATCAAAATGGGACTAGCGGGAGGTGGCTCCTACAATGAGCAGTTCTTC. Protein sequence: CAIKMGLAGGGSYNEQFF.

CDR3: CATRQGSNQPQHF. The CDR3 region has the DNA TGTGCCACCAGACAGGGGAGCAATCAGCCCCAGCATTTT. This chain joins TRBV19 and TRBJ1-5; 8 nucleotides match TRBD1. V lost 10 bases, J lost 1 base, and 3 bases stayed unmatched. There are 13 residues in the CDR3. CDR1 LNHDA and CDR2 SQIVND come from the germline V gene (reference sequence).

The V and J genes are TRBV11-3 and TRBJ2-2; weak D call: TRBD1 (6 bases). There are 16 residues in the CDR3. V lost 5 bases to trimming and J lost 6 bases, with 19 bases between them. Germline CDR1 is SGHNT and CDR2 is YENEEA. The CDR3 is CASSESRGFSPGELFF. The CDR3 coding sequence is TGTGCCAGCAGCGAGTCGAGGGGGTTCAGCCCCGGGGAGCTGTTTTTT.

This chain joins TRBV2 and TRBJ2-2; 9 nucleotides line up with TRBD2. Losses at the gene ends were 7 bases for V and 5 bases for J; bases not matched to a gene: 11. The CDR3 covers 16 residues. Germline-derived CDR1 and CDR2 are SNHLY and FYNNEI. The CDR3 region is CASTAAGGIGTGELFF. The CDR3 nucleotides are TGTGCCAGCACCGCCGCGGGAGGGATAGGGACCGGGGAGCTGTTTTTT.

The CDR3 coding sequence is TGTGCCAGCTCACCTGGAGAGGGGGTGAGGACTGAAGCTTTCTTT. The encoded protein is CASSPGEGVRTEAFF. The chain combines TRBV18 with TRBJ1-1; the D gene is possibly TRBD1 (6 bases). The germline V gene has CDR1 KGHSH and CDR2 LQKENI. The CDR3 loop spans 15 amino acids. V shed 3 bases and J shed 5 bases, with 16 bases lying between them.

This rearrangement joins TRBV19 to TRBJ1-5; D might be TRBD1 (6 bases). CDR1 and CDR2 from the germline V gene are LNHDA and SQIVND (reference sequence). The CDR3 spans 16 residues. V lost 4 bases and J lost 2, with 15 bases in between. Here the CDR3 reads CASSTRPGVRNQPQHF. CDR3 nucleotide sequence: TGTGCCAGTAGTACCCGGCCAGGGGTACGCAATCAGCCCCAGCATTTT. The whole variable domain, filled in from reference TRBV19 and TRBJ1-5, reads DGGITQSPKYLFRKEGQNVTLSCEQNLNHDAMYWYRQDPGQGLRLIYYSQIVNDFQKGDIAEGYSVSREKKESFPLTVTSAQKNPTAFYLCASSTRPGVRNQPQHFGDGTRLSIL.

The chain combines TRBV18 with TRBJ1-5; D is uncertain. Looked up from germline, CDR1 is KGHSH and CDR2 is LQKENI. The CDR3 runs to 13 residues. V was cut by 4 bases and J by 4 bases, with 8 bases left in between. CDR3 protein: CASSHEDNQPQHF. For the CDR3, the DNA is TGTGCCAGCTCACATGAGGATAATCAGCCCCAGCATTTT. Complete variable domain (other parts from reference TRBV18 and TRBJ1-5): NAGVMQNPRHLVRRRGQEARLRCSPMKGHSHVYWYRQLPEEGLKFMVYLQKENIIDESGMPKERFSAEFPKEGPSILRIQQVVRGDSAAYFCASSHEDNQPQHFGDGTRLSIL.

The sample holds a few counts of this clone. The rearrangement links TRBV6-1 to TRBJ2-3; TRBD1 matches at 9 bases. V was clipped by 3 bases and J by 4 bases; unmatched bases: 2. Germline V gives CDR1 MNHNS, CDR2 SASEGT. This CDR3 spans 14 amino acids. CDR3 sequence (DNA): TGTGCCAGCAGTGAGGGACAGGGCCCAGATACGCAGTATTTT. Its protein is CASSEGQGPDTQYF.

The chain carries TRBV6-4 and TRBJ2-1; TRBD2 aligns across 11 bases. The ends lost 4 bases at V and 9 bases at J; junction bases unmatched: 8. The CDR3 is 15 residues long. The germline gives CDR1 MRHNA, CDR2 SNTAGT. CDR3: CASSVETSGIGEQFF. The CDR3 nucleotides are TGTGCCAGCAGTGTTGAGACTAGCGGGATCGGTGAGCAGTTCTTC.

The table lists this clone with a few counts. The chain carries TRBV5-4 and TRBJ2-5; 8 bases match TRBD1. The CDR3 runs to 15 residues. CDR1 SGHNT and CDR2 YYREEE come from the germline V gene (reference sequence). J lost 4 bases, V lost 2 bases, and 7 bases had no gene match. CDR3 region: CASSFPSRGPETQYF. CDR3 DNA: TGTGCCAGCAGCTTTCCCTCCAGGGGGCCAGAGACCCAGTACTTC. Full variable domain (remainder filled in from reference TRBV5-4 and TRBJ2-5): ETGVTQSPTHLIKTRGQQVTLRCSSQSGHNTVSWYQQALGQGPQFIFQYYREEENGRGNFPPRFSGLQFPNYSSELNVNALELDDSALYLCASSFPSRGPETQYFGPGTRLLVL.

This chain joins TRBV4-1 and TRBJ2-1; D is ambiguous. The length of the CDR3 is 17 residues. V lost 4 bases and J lost 8, with 24 bases in between. Germline V gene sequence: CDR1 MGHRA, CDR2 YSYEKL. CDR3 nucleotide sequence: TGCGCCAGCAGCCCAAGAGAACTGCGCCTAGTGGAATATGAGCAGTTCTTC. This translates into CASSPRELRLVEYEQFF.

This chain uses TRBV10-2 with TRBJ2-1; 12 bases are a match to TRBD2. The CDR3 covers 14 residues. Germline trimming cut 4 bases from V and 5 bases from J; bases unmatched to any gene: 0. CDR1 WSHSY and CDR2 SAAADI come from the germline V gene. DNA for the CDR3: TGCGCCAGCAGTGGGACTAGCGGGGACAATGAGCAGTTCTTC. It encodes CASSGTSGDNEQFF.

This chain joins TRBV21-1 and TRBJ1-5; the table's D call TRBD1 went unverified against the DNA. TRBV21-1 is listed as a pseudogene. The CDR3 is 17 residues long. CDR3 loop: CATPDRGTQWLNQPQHF. CDR3 nucleotide sequence: TGTGCCACCCCAGATCGTGGGACACAGTGGTTGAATCAGCCCCAGCATTTT.

The chain links TRBV24-1 to TRBJ2-7; D is uncertain. Trimming removed 4 bases at V and 0 bases at J, with 6 bases between. Germline lookup yields CDR1 KGHDR and CDR2 SFDVKD. The CDR3 is made up of 13 amino acids. The CDR3 DNA reads as TGTGCCACCAGTGACCCTAACTCCTACGAGCAGTACTTC. Protein sequence: CATSDPNSYEQYF.